These 10 T cell receptor beta chains share one sample of origin, sequenced in a study of blood T cells in healthy people across ages. PCR was performed a second time for 7 to 11 cycles using a sample-barcoded 5' primer and a J-beta primer mix. TCRdb independently ran MiXCR on the 5' RACE reads; one entry per CDR3 protein. The repertoire holds 850,000 to 1,000,000 distinct CDR3 sequences, with under 50% as singletons. What was sequenced was blood. The receptors come from a man aged 25-45 years in good health.

This clonotype has just a few counts. The rearrangement joins TRBV4-2 to TRBJ2-7; a weak D match, TRBD2 (6 bases). The CDR3 extends over 13 amino acids. Germline CDR1 reads LGHNA; CDR2 reads YNFKEQ. With 4 bases removed from V and 5 bases from J, the gap between germline ends came to 12 bases. The chain's CDR3 is CASSPPGGDEQYF. DNA for the CDR3: TGTGCCAGCAGCCCCCCCGGGGGTGACGAGCAGTACTTC.

This clonotype was picked up a small number of times. The chain has TRBV12-3 or TRBV12-4 and TRBJ2-4, with 10 bases identical to TRBD1. Losses at the gene ends were 5 bases for V and 1 base for J; bases not matched to a gene: 5. The CDR3 has 16 amino acids. The chain's CDR3 is CASSPGQGQAKNIQYF. DNA of the CDR3: TGTGCCAGCAGTCCGGGACAGGGGCAGGCCAAAAACATTCAGTACTTC.

The sample holds many counts of this clonotype. The rearrangement uses TRBV11-2 and TRBJ2-7, with TRBD1 matching over 7 bases. Looked up from germline, CDR1 is SGHAT and CDR2 is FQNNGV. CDR3 length: 15 amino acids. The ends lost 5 bases at V and 0 bases at J; junction bases unmatched: 7. CDR3 sequence (DNA): TGTGCCAGCAGCCCTCCGGGACAGTCCTCCTACGAGCAGTACTTC. It specifies CASSPPGQSSYEQYF.

The genes are TRBV6-5 and TRBJ2-5; perhaps D is TRBD1 or TRBD2 (5 bases each). Germline CDR1 MNHEY, CDR2 SVGAGI. Trimming cost V 2 bases and J 5 bases, with 12 bases left between them. CDR3 length: 14 residues. The CDR3 nucleotides read TGTGCCAGCAGTTACGAGCTGGGGGTGGAGACCCAGTACTTC. Its protein product is CASSYELGVETQYF.

The chain recombines TRBV29-1 with TRBJ1-1; D may be TRBD1 (6 bases). The CDR3 has 12 amino acids. Germline V gene sequence: CDR1 SQVTM, CDR2 ANQGSEA. V lost 6 bases and J lost 7, with 15 bases in between. The chain's CDR3 is CSVRDIGFEAFF. The CDR3 DNA sequence: TGCAGCGTCCGGGACATCGGCTTTGAAGCTTTCTTT.

This chain connects TRBV28 to TRBJ2-4; perhaps TRBD1 as D (6 bases). Deletions cut 5 bases from V and 0 bases from J, with 8 bases between. CDR1 and CDR2 (germline): MDHEN, SYDVKM. The CDR3 runs 14 residues. DNA of the CDR3: TGTGCCAGCAGTACACAGGGAGCCAAAAACATTCAGTACTTC. Translated, it gives CASSTQGAKNIQYF.

The CDR3, as DNA: TGCAGTGCTAGAGGCGACAGGGACACGCACCACACCTTC. Its translation is CSARGDRDTHHTF. The rearrangement uses TRBV20-1 and TRBJ1-2; 7 nucleotides line up with TRBD1. After removal of 1 base from V and 12 bases from J, the junction contained 11 bases not matched to a gene. CDR1 is DFQATT and CDR2 is SNEGSKA in the germline V gene (reference sequence). The CDR3 is made up of 13 amino acids.

The V gene is TRBV12-3 or TRBV12-4, the J gene TRBJ2-4; possibly TRBD2 for D (6 bases). The CDR3 runs 15 residues. The V and J ends lost 6 bases and 8 bases respectively, with 20 bases between them. The CDR3 sequence: CASSLGGARGYIQYF. CDR3 in DNA: TGTGCCAGCAGCCTGGGCGGGGCACGGGGATACATTCAGTACTTC.

A few counts support this clonotype. This sequence joins TRBV7-9 and TRBJ2-7; TRBD2 is a possible D gene (6 bases). The V end lost 1 base, the J end lost 5 bases, and 12 bases lay between the germline ends. CDR1 is SEHNR, CDR2 FQNEAQ, per germline (reference sequence). This CDR3 has 14 residues. CDR3 amino acids: CASSLGGALHEQYF. The CDR3 DNA sequence: TGTGCCAGCAGCTTAGGCGGGGCGTTACACGAGCAGTACTTC.

This clonotype was seen repeatedly, ten times or more. The V gene is TRBV29-1, the J gene TRBJ2-7; D perhaps matches TRBD1 (6 bases). Trimming took 6 bases from V and 5 from J, leaving 17 bases between them. The germline V gene has CDR1 SQVTM and CDR2 ANQGSEA. This CDR3 is 13 amino acids long. CDR3 DNA sequence: TGCAGCGTGGCGGACAGTGAGGTGGACGAGCAGTACTTC. It translates to CSVADSEVDEQYF.